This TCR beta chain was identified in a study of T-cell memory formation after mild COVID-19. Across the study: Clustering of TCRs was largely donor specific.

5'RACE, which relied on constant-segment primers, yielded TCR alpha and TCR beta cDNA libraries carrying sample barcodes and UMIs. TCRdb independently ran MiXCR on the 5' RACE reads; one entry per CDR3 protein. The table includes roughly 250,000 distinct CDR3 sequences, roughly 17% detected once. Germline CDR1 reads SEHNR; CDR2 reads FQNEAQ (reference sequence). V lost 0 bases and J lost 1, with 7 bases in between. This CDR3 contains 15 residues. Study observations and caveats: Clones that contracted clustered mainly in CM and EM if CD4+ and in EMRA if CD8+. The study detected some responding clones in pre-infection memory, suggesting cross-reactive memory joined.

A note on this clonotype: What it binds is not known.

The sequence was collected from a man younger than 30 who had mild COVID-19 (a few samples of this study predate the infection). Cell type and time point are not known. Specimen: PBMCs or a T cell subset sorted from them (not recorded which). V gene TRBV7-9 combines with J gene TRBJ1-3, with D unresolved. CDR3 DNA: TGTGCCAGCAGCTTAGCCTTGAGGTCTGGAAACACCATATATTTT. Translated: CASSLALRSGNTIYF. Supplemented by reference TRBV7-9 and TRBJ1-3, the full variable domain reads DTGVSQNPRHKITKRGQNVTFRCDPISEHNRLYWYRQTLGQGPEFLTYFQNEAQLEKSRLLSDRFSAERPKGSFSTLEIQRTEQGDSAMYLCASSLALRSGNTIYFGEGSWLTVV.